This is a list of T cell receptor beta chains from one sample in a study of T cell clonotyping in hematopoietic cell transplantation. The table came from immunoSEQ multiplex PCR; TCRdb's copy has only in-frame clones and leaves some out. The table includes several thousand clones, less than 95% detected once. Sequenced sample: peripheral blood mononuclear cells. These receptors were taken from a middle-aged man in good health. Some clones in this sample may be carry-over from other donors' samples. Each CDR3 is given with its conserved first and last residue. A D gene is named only where the DNA matches it firmly. The size field is filled for only some rows; it gives once, few, many or a size class.

clone size	D gene	J gene	V gene	CDR3 protein	CDR3 DNA
-	TRBD2	TRBJ2-5	TRBV9	CASSVGSGGRETQYF	TGTGCCAGCAGCGTAGGGAGCGGGGGCAGAGAGACCCAGTACTTC
-	-	TRBJ1-1	TRBV19	CASSPELGRMNTEAFF	TGTGCCAGTAGTCCCGAATTGGGGCGTATGAACACTGAAGCTTTCTTT
once	-	TRBJ1-2	TRBV7-9	CASSLSRGAHGYTF	TGTGCCAGCAGCTTATCCCGGGGGGCCCATGGCTACACCTTC
-	-	TRBJ2-5	TRBV7-2	CASSFFGAGETQYF	-
-	-	TRBJ2-2	TRBV13	CASSLGKNTGELFF	TGTGCCAGCAGCTTAGGCAAGAACACCGGGGAGCTGTTTTTT
once	TRBD1	TRBJ2-7	TRBV30	CAWRGQAYYEQYF	TGTGCCTGGAGGGGACAGGCCTACTACGAGCAGTACTTC
-	-	TRBJ2-2	TRBV6-1	CASSDDNTGELFF	TGTGCCAGCAGTGACGACAACACCGGGGAGCTGTTTTTT
-	-	TRBJ1-2	TRBV19	CASSSGFSYGYTF	TGTGCCAGTAGTAGTGGGTTTAGCTATGGCTACACCTTC
-	-	TRBJ1-6	TRBV6-4	CASSVGLNSPLHF	TGTGCCAGCAGTGTGGGGTTAAATTCACCCCTCCACTTT
-	TRBD1	TRBJ1-2	TRBV4-1	CASSPDRVPSYGYTF	TGCGCCAGCAGCCCTGACAGGGTTCCTTCGTACGGCTACACCTTC
-	TRBD1	TRBJ2-3	TRBV7-3	CASSYTGGGGSHPTQYF	TGTGCCAGCAGTTACACAGGGGGCGGGGGTTCACATCCTACGCAGTATTTT
-	TRBD2	TRBJ2-3	TRBV23-1	CASSQSPVPSGRGGGDTQYF	TGCGCCAGCAGTCAATCCCCTGTGCCTAGCGGGAGGGGAGGGGGAGATACGCAGTATTTT
-	-	TRBJ2-7	TRBV6-5	CASSPRDGYYEQYF	TGTGCCAGCAGTCCCCGGGACGGATACTACGAGCAGTACTTC
-	-	TRBJ1-1	TRBV6-5	CASSYDLGGTEAFF	TGTGCCAGCAGTTACGACCTAGGGGGTACTGAAGCTTTCTTT
-	-	TRBJ1-1	TRBV15	CATSRVGVNTEAFF	TGTGCCACCAGCAGAGTAGGGGTGAACACTGAAGCTTTCTTT
-	-	TRBJ2-7	TRBV5-1	CASTRLGGGDEQYF	TGCGCCAGCACCCGCTTGGGGGGGGGCGACGAGCAGTACTTC
few	TRBD1	TRBJ2-7	TRBV7-9	CASSFNTGRGSYEQYF	TGTGCCAGCAGCTTCAACACCGGCAGGGGGTCTTACGAGCAGTACTTC
once	-	TRBJ2-7	TRBV27	CASSLGQSGPYEQYF	TGTGCCAGCAGTTTAGGGCAGTCCGGCCCCTACGAGCAGTACTTC
-	TRBD1	TRBJ1-2	TRBV5-1	CASSAAGDSPGGYTF	TGCGCCAGCAGTGCGGCTGGGGACAGTCCGGGGGGCTACACCTTC
-	-	TRBJ1-1	TRBV5-1	CASSGLVGGTEAFF	TGCGCCAGCAGCGGTCTAGTGGGTGGGACTGAAGCTTTCTTT
-	-	TRBJ2-7	TRBV7-3	CASSLTGGRYEQYF	TGTGCCAGCAGCTTAACTGGGGGGCGTTACGAGCAGTACTTC
-	-	TRBJ2-1	TRBV11-1	CASSSTRRSYNEQFF	TGTGCCAGCAGCTCCACTAGACGGTCCTACAATGAGCAGTTCTTC
-	-	TRBJ1-2	TRBV5-8	CASSLEGFGYTF	TGTGCCAGCAGCTTGGAAGGATTCGGCTACACCTTC
-	-	TRBJ1-2	TRBV7-9	CASICQGCNYGYTF	TGTGCCAGCATATGCCAGGGCTGTAACTATGGCTACACCTTC
-	-	TRBJ2-2	TRBV7-6	CASSLGSANTGELFF	TGTGCCAGCAGCTTAGGCAGCGCGAACACCGGGGAGCTGTTTTTT
-	-	TRBJ1-1	TRBV7-9	CASSRGRETEAFF	TGTGCCAGCAGCCGAGGTAGGGAAACTGAAGCTTTCTTT
-	TRBD2	TRBJ2-4	TRBV14	CASSRTSGIAKNIQYF	TGTGCCAGCAGCCGGACTAGCGGGATAGCCAAAAACATTCAGTACTTC
-	-	TRBJ2-7	TRBV5-4	CASSPWTNSYEQYF	TGTGCCAGCAGCCCCTGGACTAACTCCTACGAGCAGTACTTC
-	TRBD2	TRBJ2-3	TRBV12-5	CASGLVGSSGRKGDTQYF	TGTGCTAGTGGTTTGGTAGGGTCTAGCGGGAGGAAGGGAGATACGCAGTATTTT
-	-	TRBJ2-6	TRBV6-4	CASSDLSGANVLTF	TGTGCCAGCAGTGACCTCTCTGGGGCCAACGTCCTGACTTTC
-	TRBD1	TRBJ1-2	TRBV19	CASSTTGPTSGYTF	TGTGCCAGTAGTACGACAGGGCCCACATCTGGCTACACCTTC
-	TRBD2	TRBJ2-1	TRBV9	CASSERLSGSGSEQFF	TGTGCCAGCAGCGAGAGACTAAGCGGGAGCGGGAGTGAGCAGTTCTTC
-	TRBD1	TRBJ1-1	TRBV19	CASSKGIYRGDTEAFF	TGTGCCAGTAGTAAGGGGATATACAGGGGGGACACTGAAGCTTTCTTT
once	-	TRBJ1-1	TRBV7-9	CASSPKTEAFF	TGTGCCAGCAGCCCTAAGACTGAAGCTTTCTTT
once	TRBD2	TRBJ2-1	TRBV10-3	CAISEGGIAGGGNEQFF	TGTGCCATCAGTGAGGGGGGCATTGCGGGAGGAGGGAATGAGCAGTTCTTC
-	-	TRBJ1-1	TRBV29-1	CSSHTNTEAFF	TGCAGCTCCCATACGAACACTGAAGCTTTCTTT
once	TRBD1	TRBJ1-6	TRBV5-1	CASSLGQANSPLHF	TGCGCCAGCAGCCTAGGACAGGCCAATTCACCCCTCCACTTT
-	-	TRBJ2-1	TRBV7-2	CASSRMGGGHNEQFF	TGTGCCAGCAGCCGAATGGGGGGGGGCCACAATGAGCAGTTCTTC
-	-	TRBJ2-3	TRBV7-6	CASSLAGGPGDTQYF	TGTGCCAGCAGCTTAGCGGGGGGGCCGGGAGATACGCAGTATTTT
-	-	TRBJ1-1	TRBV6-5	CASSGYTEAFF	TGTGCCAGCAGTGGGTACACTGAAGCTTTCTTT
-	TRBD1	TRBJ2-5	TRBV7-8	CASSKGQGETQYF	TGTGCCAGCAGCAAGGGACAGGGGGAGACCCAGTACTTC
-	TRBD2	TRBJ2-7	TRBV7-2	CASSFQPLGTNEQYF	TGTGCCAGCAGCTTCCAACCCCTGGGGACTAACGAGCAGTACTTC
-	TRBD1	TRBJ2-2	TRBV7-2	CASSVGGANTGELFF	TGTGCCAGCAGCGTAGGGGGCGCGAACACCGGGGAGCTGTTTTTT
-	TRBD1	TRBJ1-1	TRBV7-9	CASSRQGNTEAFF	TGTGCCAGCAGCCGACAGGGGAACACTGAAGCTTTCTTT
-	TRBD2	TRBJ2-7	TRBV7-2	CASSPGLALYEQYF	TGTGCCAGCAGCCCGGGACTAGCACTATACGAGCAGTACTTC
-	TRBD2	TRBJ2-1	TRBV4-1	CASSHVRTSGRNEQFF	TGCGCCAGCAGCCACGTTCGGACTAGCGGGAGAAATGAGCAGTTCTTC
-	TRBD2	TRBJ2-2	TRBV7-3	CASSLTPGLATTGELFF	TGTGCCAGCAGCTTAACTCCGGGACTAGCGACCACCGGGGAGCTGTTTTTT
-	TRBD1	TRBJ2-7	TRBV5-4	CASSFGERQGNEQYF	TGTGCCAGCAGCTTTGGCGAGCGACAGGGCAACGAGCAGTACTTC
-	-	TRBJ1-4	TRBV11-3	CASRIPGEKLFF	TGTGCCAGCAGAATCCCAGGGGAAAAACTGTTTTTT